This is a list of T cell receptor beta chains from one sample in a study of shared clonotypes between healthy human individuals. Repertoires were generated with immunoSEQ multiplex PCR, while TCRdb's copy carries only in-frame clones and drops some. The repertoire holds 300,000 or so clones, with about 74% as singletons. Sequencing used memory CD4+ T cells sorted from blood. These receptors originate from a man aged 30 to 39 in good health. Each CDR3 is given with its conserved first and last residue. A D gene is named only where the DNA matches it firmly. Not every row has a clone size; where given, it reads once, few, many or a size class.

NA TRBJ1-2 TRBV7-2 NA TGTGCCAGCAGCTTAGGACAGGACTATGGCTACACCTTC CASSLGQDYGYTF
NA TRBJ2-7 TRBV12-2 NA TGTGCAAGTCGCTTACGACTAGCGGGGGACTCCTACGAGCAGTACTTC CASRLRLAGDSYEQYF
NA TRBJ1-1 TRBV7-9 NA TGTGCCAGCAGCTTTTCCACGGACACTGAAGCTTTCTTT CASSFSTDTEAFF
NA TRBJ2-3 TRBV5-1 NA TGCGCCAGCAGCTTGTTTAGTAGCACAGATACGCAGTATTTT CASSLFSSTDTQYF
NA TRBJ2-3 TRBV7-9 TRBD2 TGTGCCAGCAGCTTATGGATTGCGCGGGAGGGCACAGATACGCAGTATTTT CASSLWIAREGTDTQYF
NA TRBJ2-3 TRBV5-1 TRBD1 TGCGCCAGCAGCTGGGGACAGGGGTCCACAGATACGCAGTATTTT CASSWGQGSTDTQYF
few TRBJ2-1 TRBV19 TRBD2 TGTGCCAGTAGTAGCGGGGGGGTCTACTACAATGAGCAGTTCTTC CASSSGGVYYNEQFF
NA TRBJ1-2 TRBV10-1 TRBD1 TGCGCCAGCAGTCCCGGACAGGGAAACTATGGCTACACCTTC CASSPGQGNYGYTF
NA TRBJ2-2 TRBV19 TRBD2 TGTGCCAGTAGTGGGTCGAGCGGGAGAACGTCCGGGGAGCTGTTTTTT CASSGSSGRTSGELFF
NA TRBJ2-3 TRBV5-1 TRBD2 TGCGCCAGCAGCTTCTTCGCGGGGGGGTCTACAGATACGCAGTATTTT CASSFFAGGSTDTQYF
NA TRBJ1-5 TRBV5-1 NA TGCGCCAGCAGCTTGGTAGGGGGTGATCAGCCCCAGCATTTT CASSLVGGDQPQHF
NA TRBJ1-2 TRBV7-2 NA TGTGCCAGCATCGCCGGAAGCCCAGGGGACTATGGCTACACCTTC CASIAGSPGDYGYTF
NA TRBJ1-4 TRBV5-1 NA TGCGCCAGCAGCTTGGACGGAACAACTAATGAAAAACTGTTTTTT CASSLDGTTNEKLFF
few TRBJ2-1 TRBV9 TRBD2 TGTGCCAGCAGCGTGTTCAGCGGGAGGCACAATGAGCAGTTCTTC CASSVFSGRHNEQFF
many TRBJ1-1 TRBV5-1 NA TGCGCCAGCAACAGGGAAGGGTTGGGTGAAGCTTTCTTT CASNREGLGEAFF
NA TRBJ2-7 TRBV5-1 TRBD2 TGCGCCAGCAGCCACAGCCGGGGGGAGGGCTCCTACGAGCAGTACTTC CASSHSRGEGSYEQYF
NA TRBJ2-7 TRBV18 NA TGTGCCAGCTCACCAAAGTTCCGCCACGGTTTCTACGAGCAGTACTTC CASSPKFRHGFYEQYF
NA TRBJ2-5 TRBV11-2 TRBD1 TGTGCCAGCAGCCCCACGACAGGGGCCCGGGAGACCCAGTACTTC CASSPTTGARETQYF
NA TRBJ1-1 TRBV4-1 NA TGCGCCAGCAGCCAAGATTCGATTGCAAAGGCTTTCTTT CASSQDSIAKAFF
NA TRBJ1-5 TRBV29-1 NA TGCAGCGCGGGGAACGACAATCAGCCCCAGCATTTT CSAGNDNQPQHF
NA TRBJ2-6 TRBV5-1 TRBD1 TGCGCCAGCAGGCAGACAGGGACCTCCAACGTCCTGACTTTC CASRQTGTSNVLTF
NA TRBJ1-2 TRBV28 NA TGTGCCAGCAATGAACAGGGTTTCCGCTATGGCTACACCTTC CASNEQGFRYGYTF
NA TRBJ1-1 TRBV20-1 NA TGCGGTGCTAGGGGCGGGCCTGAAGCTTTCTTT CGARGGPEAFF
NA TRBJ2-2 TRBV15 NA TGTGCCACCAGCAGAGAATTGGCGTCCGGGGAGCTGTTTTTT CATSRELASGELFF
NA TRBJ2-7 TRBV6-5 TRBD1 TGTGCCAGCTCGAACCCACAGGGGGCCTACGAGCAGTACTTC CASSNPQGAYEQYF
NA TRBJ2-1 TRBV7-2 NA TGTGCCAGCAGCTTGGGGGTTAACAATGAGCAGTTCTTC CASSLGVNNEQFF
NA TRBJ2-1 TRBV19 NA TGTGCCAGTAGTGCACCCCGGGGGCTAGTCTCCTACAATGAGCAGTTCTTC CASSAPRGLVSYNEQFF
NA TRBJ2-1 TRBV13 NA TGTGCCAGCAGCTTAACCCTCGGGCAGTTCTTC CASSLTLGQFF
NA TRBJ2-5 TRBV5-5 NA TGTGCCAGCAGCCCTAGTCCAACTGGGGCAGGGGGAGGGACCCAGTACTTC CASSPSPTGAGGGTQYF
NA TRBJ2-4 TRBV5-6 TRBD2 TGTGCCAGCAGCTCCTGGGGACTAGTGGGCAAAAACATTCAGTACTTC CASSSWGLVGKNIQYF
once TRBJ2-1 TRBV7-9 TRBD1 TGTGCCAGCAGCTTACGCCCGGGACAGGCGGTCGCGTTCTTC CASSLRPGQAVAFF
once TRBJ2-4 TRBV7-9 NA TGTGCCAGCAGCCTTACCACAGGAGCAAACATTCAGTACTTC CASSLTTGANIQYF
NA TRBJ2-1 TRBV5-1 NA TGCGCCAGCAGCTTGATCGGAGGGTCCAATGAGCAGTTCTTC CASSLIGGSNEQFF
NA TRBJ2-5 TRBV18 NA TGTGCCAGCTTTAAGGACAGCCGGGGAACAGAGACCCAGTACTTC CASFKDSRGTETQYF
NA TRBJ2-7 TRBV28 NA TGTGCCAGCAGAACATCACACGGACCCTACGAGCAGTACTTC CASRTSHGPYEQYF
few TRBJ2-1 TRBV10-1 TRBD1 TGCGCCAGCAGTAACAGGGGGCGATCCTACAATGAGCAGTTCTTC CASSNRGRSYNEQFF
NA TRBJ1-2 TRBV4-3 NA TGCGCCAGCAGCCGTGGGGCAGGAGGTTTCGACTATGGCTACACCTTC CASSRGAGGFDYGYTF
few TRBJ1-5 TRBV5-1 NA TGCGCCAGCAGCCCGGGGACTAGGGAACAGCCCCAGCATTTT CASSPGTREQPQHF
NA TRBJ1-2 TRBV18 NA TGTGCCAGCTCACCAATACAGGGAGATGGCTACACCTTC CASSPIQGDGYTF
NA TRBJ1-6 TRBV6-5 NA TGTGCCAGCAGTAGTCGGAGCTCCTATAATTCACCCCTCCACTTT CASSSRSSYNSPLHF
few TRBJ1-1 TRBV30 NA TGTGCCTGGGGACGTTCCATGAACACTGAAGCTTTCTTT CAWGRSMNTEAFF
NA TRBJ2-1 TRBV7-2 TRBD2 TGTGCCAGCAGCTCCTCGGGCGGGAGGGGTTACAATGAGCAGTTCTTC CASSSSGGRGYNEQFF
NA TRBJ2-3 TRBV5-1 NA TGCGCCAGCAGCTTGGGAGGGCCAGGGGATACGCAGTATTTT CASSLGGPGDTQYF
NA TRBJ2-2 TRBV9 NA TGTGCCAGCAGCCTACAGGGTAGCTGGAACACCGGGGAGCTGTTTTTT CASSLQGSWNTGELFF
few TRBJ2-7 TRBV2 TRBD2 TGTGCCAGCATTAGGGAGGGATACGAGCAGTACTTC CASIREGYEQYF
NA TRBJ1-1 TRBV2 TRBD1 TGTGCCAGCAGTCAACAGGGACAGGAAGCTTTCTTT CASSQQGQEAFF
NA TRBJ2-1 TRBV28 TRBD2 TGTGCCAGCAGACCACTAGCGGGGACGAGCTACAATGAGCAGTTCTTC CASRPLAGTSYNEQFF
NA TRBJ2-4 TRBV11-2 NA TGTGCCAGCAGCTTTTTTGGGGCGGAAAGGGCCAAAAACATTCAGTACTTC CASSFFGAERAKNIQYF
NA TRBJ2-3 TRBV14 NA TGTGCCAGCAGCCAAAACCTGGGACCAGATACGCAGTATTTT CASSQNLGPDTQYF
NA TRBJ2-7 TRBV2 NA TGTGCCAGCAGTTTGGGATCCTACGAGCAGTACTTC CASSLGSYEQYF
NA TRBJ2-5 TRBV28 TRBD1 TGTGCCAGCAGTAAATGGACAGGGAGAGTCCCCGGAGAGACCCAGTACTTC CASSKWTGRVPGETQYF
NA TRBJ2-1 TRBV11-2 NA TGTGCCAGCAGCTTCGGGAGCTTCTATGAGCAGTTCTTC CASSFGSFYEQFF
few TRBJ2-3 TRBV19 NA TGTGCCAGTAGTCTTATTGGATCCAGCACAGATACGCAGTATTTT CASSLIGSSTDTQYF
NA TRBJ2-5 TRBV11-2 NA TGTGCCAGCAGTTCTTCCTTGGGTGTGAGAGAGACCCAGTACTTC CASSSSLGVRETQYF
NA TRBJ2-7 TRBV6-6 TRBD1 TGTGCCAGCAGTTACACCGGGACAGAGATTCGGTACTTC CASSYTGTEIRYF
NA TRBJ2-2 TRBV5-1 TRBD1 TGCGCCAGCAGTCCCGGGACAGCGAACACCGGGGAGCTGTTTTTT CASSPGTANTGELFF
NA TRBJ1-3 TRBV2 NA TGTGCCAGCTCCGAAGGCTTACTTGGAAACACCATATATTTT CASSEGLLGNTIYF
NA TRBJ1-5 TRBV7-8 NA TGTGCCAGCAGCTCGCTACCGGGGCTCAGCAATCAGCCCCAGCATTTT CASSSLPGLSNQPQHF
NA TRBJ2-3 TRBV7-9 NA TGTGCCAGCAGCTTAGCGGGAGAGGATACGCAGTATTTT CASSLAGEDTQYF